The 24 T cell receptor beta chains presented below share a single source sample, sequenced in a study of blood T cell repertoires in COVID-19. The method was immunoSEQ multiplex PCR; TCRdb's version includes in-frame clones alone and lacks a portion of them. The profile shows about 250,000 clones, approximately 84% of them singletons. Sample: PBMCs or T cells enriched from blood (not recorded which). Every receptor here comes from a man in his fifties who had recovered from COVID-19.

This chain connects TRBV30 to TRBJ1-5; the match to TRBD1 covers 7 bases. The CDR3 sequence is 15 residues long. The germline gives CDR1 GTSNPN, CDR2 SVGIG (reference sequence). V gave up 2 bases and J gave up 3 bases; unmatched junction bases: 7. The CDR3 sequence is CAWSQPRGHNQPQHF. In DNA, the CDR3 is TGTGCCTGGAGTCAACCGAGGGGGCACAATCAGCCCCAGCATTTT.

The rearrangement joins TRBV9 to TRBJ2-5; 7 positions match TRBD2. This CDR3 region has 18 residues. The V segment lost 4 bases and the J segment 5 bases; nucleotides outside the gene matches: 20. Germline CDR1 SGDLS, CDR2 YYNGEE. The CDR3: CASSPGGGWGTPMETQYF. In DNA, the CDR3 is TGTGCCAGCAGCCCGGGGGGAGGATGGGGGACCCCGATGGAGACCCAGTACTTC.

In the case of this clone: This CDR3 is also generated by other DNA sequences in the sample. V and J are TRBV9 and TRBJ1-2; 12 bases align to TRBD1. The CDR3 runs to 15 residues. Germline loops: CDR1 SGDLS, CDR2 YYNGEE. After removal of 3 bases from V and 4 bases from J, the junction contained 4 bases not matched to a gene. DNA of the CDR3: TGTGCCAGCAGCGCGGGACAGGGGGCGATCTATGGCTACACCTTC. Amino acids: CASSAGQGAIYGYTF.

This chain joins TRBV29-1 and TRBJ2-7, with TRBD1 identical over 7 bases. CDR1 and CDR2 from the germline V gene are SQVTM and ANQGSEA. J lost 0 bases, V lost 2 bases, and 1 base had no gene match. The CDR3 is made up of 13 amino acids. CDR3 nucleotide sequence: TGCAGCGTTGAAAGGGACAGCTCCTACGAGCAGTACTTC. Its protein product is CSVERDSSYEQYF.

This clone was detected once. V and J are TRBV19 and TRBJ1-5, with D possibly matching TRBD1 (5 bases). Germline values: CDR1 LNHDA, CDR2 SQIVND (reference sequence). Trimming left V 2 bases short and J 3 bases short, with 11 bases between. CDR3 length: 15 residues. The CDR3 sequence: CASSIQGLNNQPQHF. In DNA, the CDR3 is TGTGCCAGTAGTATACAGGGACTAAACAATCAGCCCCAGCATTTT.

The rearrangement links TRBV4-1 to TRBJ2-5, with 7 bases matching TRBD1. From germline, CDR1 is MGHRA and CDR2 YSYEKL. The CDR3 runs to 15 residues. V lost 0 bases and J lost 5; bases outside the gene matches: 6. In nucleotides, the CDR3 is TGCGCCAGCAGCCAAGATAGACAGGGCCAGGAGACCCAGTACTTC. Translation gives CASSQDRQGQETQYF.

This clone occurred a few times. The chain has TRBV19 and TRBJ2-2, with D perhaps matching TRBD1 (6 bases). Per the germline V gene, CDR1 is LNHDA and CDR2 is SQIVND (reference sequence). Trimming took 5 bases from V and 2 from J, leaving 12 bases between them. The CDR3 totals 15 residues. The CDR3 here is CASSPQGFNTGELFF. In nucleotides, the CDR3 is TGTGCCAGTAGTCCACAGGGATTTAACACCGGGGAGCTGTTTTTT.

As DNA, the CDR3 is TGTGCCAGTTCCGACAGGGGGGCCTACGAGCAGTACTTC. This sequence encodes CASSDRGAYEQYF. The chain employs TRBV19 and TRBJ2-7, with 9 bases identical to TRBD1. The CDR3 consists of 13 residues. The ends lost 8 bases at V and 2 bases at J; junction bases unmatched: 4. Germline CDR1 LNHDA, CDR2 SQIVND (reference sequence).

The rearrangement links TRBV30 to TRBJ1-2; 10 nucleotides match TRBD1. The germline gives CDR1 GTSNPN, CDR2 SVGIG (reference sequence). V lost 2 bases and J lost 7; bases outside the gene matches: 13. The CDR3 is made up of 16 amino acids. The CDR3: CAWSTGQGRPIAGYTF. CDR3 coding DNA: TGTGCCTGGAGTACGGGACAGGGGCGCCCTATCGCTGGCTACACCTTC.

The chain employs TRBV12-3 or TRBV12-4 and TRBJ1-2; 8 nucleotides align to TRBD1. V dropped 6 bases and J dropped 6; count of bases not matched to a gene: 3. The CDR3 totals 12 residues. The CDR3 protein is CASSETGDGYTF. DNA of the CDR3: TGTGCCAGCAGCGAGACAGGGGATGGCTACACCTTC.

V and J are TRBV5-1 and TRBJ2-7, with 7 positions matching TRBD2. Germline loops: CDR1 SGHRS, CDR2 YFSETQ. The CDR3 consists of 18 residues. V trimming: 1 base; J trimming: 5 bases; junction bases outside the gene matches: 18. The CDR3 DNA is TGCGCCAGCAGCTTGCGGGGGGTAGGTAGACAATTACAGCACGAGCAGTACTTC. Translated, it gives CASSLRGVGRQLQHEQYF.

The CDR3 reads CASRPPGQGASGYTF. The CDR3 bases are TGTGCCAGCAGGCCTCCGGGACAGGGGGCGTCTGGCTACACCTTC. The chain recombines TRBV6-5 with TRBJ1-2, with TRBD1 matching over 12 bases. J lost 7 bases, V lost 6 bases, and 9 bases had no gene match. Looked up from germline, CDR1 is MNHEY and CDR2 is SVGAGI. The CDR3 is 15 amino acids.

V is TRBV7-9 and J is TRBJ1-5; D gene ambiguous. This CDR3 has 14 amino acids. V was pared by 1 base and J by 4 bases, with 8 bases between. Germline V gene data show CDR1 as SEHNR and CDR2 as FQNEAQ (reference sequence). The CDR3 here is CASSLVGPNQPQHF. The CDR3 bases are TGTGCCAGCAGCTTAGTGGGCCCGAATCAGCCCCAGCATTTT.

The rearrangement links TRBV5-6 to TRBJ1-4; 7 nucleotides agree with TRBD1. Trimming took 4 bases from V and 8 from J; bases not matched to a gene: 8. The CDR3 totals 14 residues. CDR1 is SGHDT, CDR2 YYEEEE, per germline. CDR3 loop: CASSRTGVGEKLFF. For the CDR3, the DNA is TGTGCCAGCAGCCGAACAGGGGTAGGAGAAAAACTGTTTTTT.

This clone appeared a single time. This chain joins TRBV6-5 and TRBJ1-2; D may be TRBD1 (6 bases). V lost 0 bases and J 8 bases, leaving 16 bases between the germline ends. CDR1 and CDR2 from the germline V gene are MNHEY and SVGAGI. This CDR3 is built from 15 residues. Written as DNA, the CDR3 is TGTGCCAGCAGTTACTCGGGGGGGGCAGTGGGAGGCTACACCTTC. Residues: CASSYSGGAVGGYTF.

V usage is TRBV30 and J usage is TRBJ1-1; TRBD1 is a possible D gene (6 bases). Germline V gene lookup returns CDR1 GTSNPN and CDR2 SVGIG (reference sequence). Between the trimmed V and J ends, which lost 0 bases and 4 bases, there was a span of 9 bases. The length of the CDR3 is 13 residues. The CDR3 DNA is TGTGCCTGGAGTGTACGACAGGCCACTGAAGCTTTCTTT. Translating gives CAWSVRQATEAFF.

The chain combines TRBV29-1 with TRBJ2-5; D is undetermined. CDR1 and CDR2 from the germline V gene are SQVTM and ANQGSEA. The CDR3 has 12 residues. V was clipped by 3 bases and J by 3 bases, with 8 bases between them. The CDR3 region has the DNA TGCAGCGTTGATACTCCCAAAGAGACCCAGTACTTC. This gives the protein CSVDTPKETQYF.

The genes are TRBV6-2 or TRBV6-3 and TRBJ1-1, with a tentative D call TRBD1 (5 bases). V gave up 0 bases and J gave up 3 bases, with 14 bases separating them. The CDR3 extends over 16 amino acids. Per germline, CDR1 MNHEY and CDR2 SVGEGT. The CDR3 DNA follows: TGTGCCAGCAGTTACTCGACCGGGGGGGTGTACACTGAAGCTTTCTTT. Its translation: CASSYSTGGVYTEAFF.

V gene TRBV2 combines with J gene TRBJ2-2; 8 bases match TRBD1. The V gene end was trimmed by 7 bases and the J gene end by 1 base; junction bases not matched to a gene: 11. This CDR3 has 17 amino acids. Germline V gene data show CDR1 as SNHLY and CDR2 as FYNNEI. CDR3 amino acids: CASIRQGTSRNTGELFF. The CDR3 DNA reads as TGTGCCAGCATACGACAGGGGACTTCCAGGAACACCGGGGAGCTGTTTTTT.

As concerns this clone: One junction end does not reproduce the germline sequence, and a read error may be involved. J is TRBJ1-2 and V is TRBV6-1, with 8 bases matching TRBD1. The CDR3 is 15 amino acids. The germline gives CDR1 MNHNS, CDR2 SASEGT. CDR3 protein: CASSDSGGAGNGYTF. In DNA form, the CDR3 reads TGTGCAAGCAGTGATTCAGGGGGCGCTGGTAATGGCTACACCTTC.

This chain links TRBV12-1 with TRBJ2-7; no DNA check was done on the table's D call, TRBD2. TRBV12-1 is a pseudogene locus. The CDR3 runs to 16 residues. The CDR3 reads CASRQPTWESSYEQYF. Here the CDR3 DNA reads TGTGCCAGCCGCCAACCCACCTGGGAGAGCTCCTACGAGCAGTACTTC.

This clone was picked up a small number of times. The rearrangement joins TRBV18 to TRBJ1-1; D gene uncertain. This CDR3 has 13 amino acids. The V gene lost 6 bases and the J gene lost 3 bases, with 11 bases spanning the gap. From germline, CDR1 is KGHSH and CDR2 LQKENI. The CDR3 sequence: CASSSQEDTEAFF. The CDR3 nucleotides are TGTGCCAGCTCGTCGCAGGAGGACACTGAAGCTTTCTTT.

V and J are TRBV19 and TRBJ1-5; 9 nucleotides line up with TRBD1. This CDR3 is built from 14 residues. Trimming removed 10 bases from V and 6 bases from J; junction bases left unmatched: 10. Germline V gene data show CDR1 as LNHDA and CDR2 as SQIVND (reference sequence). CDR3 nucleotides: TGTGCCACCTGGGACAGGGTACTCGCTCAGCCCCAGCATTTT. Translating gives CATWDRVLAQPQHF. The variable domain in full, completed from reference TRBV19 and TRBJ1-5, reads DGGITQSPKYLFRKEGQNVTLSCEQNLNHDAMYWYRQDPGQGLRLIYYSQIVNDFQKGDIAEGYSVSREKKESFPLTVTSAQKNPTAFYLCATWDRVLAQPQHFGDGTRLSIL.

This clone was recorded a few times. The V gene is TRBV5-4, the J gene TRBJ2-7, with D possibly matching TRBD1 (5 bases). The V end lost 5 bases, the J end lost 0 bases, and 12 bases lay between the germline ends. This CDR3 comprises 14 residues. Germline loops: CDR1 SGHNT, CDR2 YYREEE (reference sequence). CDR3 bases: TGTGCCAGCAGTTTCGACAGATACTCCTACGAGCAGTACTTC. Translation: CASSFDRYSYEQYF. The variable domain in full, completed from reference TRBV5-4 and TRBJ2-7, reads ETGVTQSPTHLIKTRGQQVTLRCSSQSGHNTVSWYQQALGQGPQFIFQYYREEENGRGNFPPRFSGLQFPNYSSELNVNALELDDSALYLCASSFDRYSYEQYFGPGTRLTVT.